These T cell receptor beta chains were read from a single sample in a study of neurological immune-mediated disorders. TCRdb re-derived calls from the 5' RACE reads in MiXCR, one entry per CDR3 protein. The data hold 50,000 to 80,000 distinct CDR3 sequences, with 4.5% observed a single time. The sequenced material came from PBMCs. The receptors originated from a man aged 25-40 years with multiple sclerosis. The CDR3 runs from the conserved cysteine through the conserved F or W.

V gene | CDR3 protein
TRBV6-5 | CASNPGQTNTEAFF
TRBV6-5 | CASSLGRAFYEQYF
TRBV6-5 | CASSYWARGTTEAFF
TRBV5-1 | CASSYGGDQPQHF
TRBV18 | CASSPGQGSNQPQHF
TRBV20-1 | CSASGESYNEQFF
TRBV6-5 | CASGLGGADTQYF
TRBV20-1 | CSAVRQDSNYGYTF
TRBV3-1 | CASSQAVSPLHF
TRBV10-3 | CAISSLGGGVDTQYF
TRBV27 | CASRPLARGYNEQFF
TRBV2 | CASSESGDQPQHF
TRBV9 | CASSGSTGSELFF
TRBV20-1 | CSATDRSYYEQYF
TRBV4-1 | CASSLRTSRDGNEQFF
TRBV20-1 | CSARERVGLNTEAFF
TRBV29-1 | CSVGRGGDKANYGYTF
TRBV5-5 | CASSLTIQGSTDTQYF
TRBV7-3 | CASSLTRDTEAFF
TRBV14 | CASSLGGGTDTQYF
TRBV3-1 | CASRPRGIQWYSNQPQHF
TRBV12-3/TRBV12-4 | CASSLEARGYNEQFF
TRBV18 | CASSPPGAEAFF
TRBV20-1 | CSATPGQGIRLFF
TRBV7-9 | CASSTSGTVQPQHF
TRBV24-1 | CATSDRQIRNTEAFF
TRBV10-2 | CASSESIPVF
TRBV5-6 | CASSRQGRGDTEAFF
TRBV5-5 | CASSLDFYRGNTEAFF
TRBV18 | CASSPQEGGKTEAFF
TRBV7-6 | CASSLNRGTAGELFF
TRBV6-6 | CASRGNYGYTF
TRBV29-1 | CSARQGAGTEAFF
TRBV7-9 | CASSLGVGEQFF
TRBV5-1 | CASSLGLGADTQYF
TRBV4-1 | CASSPGQVNTGELFF
TRBV10-2 | CASSEGIAGGSRETQYF
TRBV7-2 | CASSLSDISNTGELFF
TRBV12-3/TRBV12-4 | CASSAPRDRSTQYF
TRBV20-1 | CSALDRVYEKLFF
TRBV20-1 | CSARRQGGLNYGYTF
TRBV6-1 | CASSTGTGNEKLFF
TRBV25-1 | CASSDFRDRGTNF
TRBV15 | CATSRDWGTAVNYGYTF
TRBV7-9 | CASSSPTGLTYEQYF
TRBV7-9 | CASRALAAEAFF
TRBV20-1 | CSARPPYGLADHSYNEQFF
TRBV4-1 | CASSQDRGSVNEQFF
TRBV2 | CASSELANTGELFF
TRBV13 | CASSSWDRTISGNTIYF
TRBV7-9 | CASKRSGGNYGYTF